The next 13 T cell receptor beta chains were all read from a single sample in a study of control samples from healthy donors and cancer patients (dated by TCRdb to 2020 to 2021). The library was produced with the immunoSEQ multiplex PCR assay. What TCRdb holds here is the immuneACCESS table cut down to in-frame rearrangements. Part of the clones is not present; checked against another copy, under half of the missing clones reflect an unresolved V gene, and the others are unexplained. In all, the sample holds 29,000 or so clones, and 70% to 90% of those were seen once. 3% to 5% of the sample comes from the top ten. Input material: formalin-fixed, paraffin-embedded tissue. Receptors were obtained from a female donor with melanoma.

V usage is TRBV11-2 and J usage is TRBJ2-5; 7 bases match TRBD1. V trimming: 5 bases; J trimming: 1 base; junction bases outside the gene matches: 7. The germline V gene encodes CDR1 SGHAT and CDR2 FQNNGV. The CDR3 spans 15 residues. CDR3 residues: CASSPIRTGQETQYF. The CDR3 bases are TGTGCCAGCAGCCCTATAAGGACAGGCCAAGAGACCCAGTACTTC.

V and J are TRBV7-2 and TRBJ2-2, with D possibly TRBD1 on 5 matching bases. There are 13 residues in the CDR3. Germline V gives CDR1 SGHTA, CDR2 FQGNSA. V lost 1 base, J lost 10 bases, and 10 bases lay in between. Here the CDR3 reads CASSLDIQVELFF. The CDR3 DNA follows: TGTGCCAGCAGCTTAGATATACAGGTGGAGCTGTTTTTT.

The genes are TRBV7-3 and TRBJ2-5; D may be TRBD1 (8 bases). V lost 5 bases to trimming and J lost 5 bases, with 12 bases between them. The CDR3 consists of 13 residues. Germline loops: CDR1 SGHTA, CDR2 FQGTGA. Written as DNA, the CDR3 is TGTGCCAGCAGCCCACAGGGGGGGGAGACCCAGTACTTC. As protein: CASSPQGGETQYF. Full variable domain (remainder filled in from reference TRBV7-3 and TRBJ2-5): GAGVSQTPSNKVTEKGKYVELRCDPISGHTALYWYRQSLGQGPEFLIYFQGTGAADDSGLPNDRFFAVRPEGSVSTLKIQRTERGDSAVYLCASSPQGGETQYFGPGTRLLVL.

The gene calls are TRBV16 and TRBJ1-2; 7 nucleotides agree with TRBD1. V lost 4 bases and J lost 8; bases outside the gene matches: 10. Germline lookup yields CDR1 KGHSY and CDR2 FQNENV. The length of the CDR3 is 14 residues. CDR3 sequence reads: CASSPLTGFGGYTF. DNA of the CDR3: TGTGCCAGCAGCCCTTTGACAGGGTTCGGAGGCTACACCTTC. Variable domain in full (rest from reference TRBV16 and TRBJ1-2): GEEVAQTPKHLVRGEGQKAKLYCAPIKGHSYVFWYQQVLKNEFKFLISFQNENVFDETGMPKERFSAKCLPNSPCSLEIQATKLEDSAVYFCASSPLTGFGGYTFGSGTRLTVV.

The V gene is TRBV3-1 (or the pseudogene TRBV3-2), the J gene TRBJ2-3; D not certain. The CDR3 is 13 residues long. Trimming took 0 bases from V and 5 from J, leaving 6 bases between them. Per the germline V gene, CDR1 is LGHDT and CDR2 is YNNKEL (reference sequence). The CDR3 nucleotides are TGTGCCAGCAGCCAAGATTCAGGAGATACGCAGTATTTT. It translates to CASSQDSGDTQYF.

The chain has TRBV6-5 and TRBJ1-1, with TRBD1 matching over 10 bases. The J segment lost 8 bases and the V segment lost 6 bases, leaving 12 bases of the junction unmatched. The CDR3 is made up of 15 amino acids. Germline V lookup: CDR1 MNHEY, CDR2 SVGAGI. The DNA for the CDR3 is TGTGCCAGCAGCCCCCGACAGGGGGCGAAGGTCGAAGCTTTCTTT. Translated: CASSPRQGAKVEAFF.

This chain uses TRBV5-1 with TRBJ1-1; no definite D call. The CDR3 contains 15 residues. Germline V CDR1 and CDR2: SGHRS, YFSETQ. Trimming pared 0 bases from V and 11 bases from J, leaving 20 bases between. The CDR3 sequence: CASSLGHRDIRAAFF. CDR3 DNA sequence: TGCGCCAGCAGCTTGGGCCACAGAGACATTAGGGCGGCTTTCTTT. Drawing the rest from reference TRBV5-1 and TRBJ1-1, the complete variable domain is KAGVTQTPRYLIKTRGQQVTLSCSPISGHRSVSWYQQTPGQGLQFLFEYFSETQRNKGNFPGRFSGRQFSNSRSEMNVSTLELGDSALYLCASSLGHRDIRAAFFGQGTRLTVV.

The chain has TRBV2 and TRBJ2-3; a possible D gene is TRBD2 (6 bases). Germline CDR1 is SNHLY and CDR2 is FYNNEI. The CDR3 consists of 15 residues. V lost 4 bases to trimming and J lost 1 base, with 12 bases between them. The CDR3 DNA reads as TGTGCCAGCAGTGTTGAGGGACTCCGCACAGATACGCAGTATTTT. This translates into CASSVEGLRTDTQYF.

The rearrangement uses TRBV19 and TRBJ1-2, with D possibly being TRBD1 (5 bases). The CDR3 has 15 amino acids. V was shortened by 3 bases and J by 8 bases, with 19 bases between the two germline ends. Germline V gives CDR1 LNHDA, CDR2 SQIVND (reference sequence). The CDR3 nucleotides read TGTGCCAGTAGTATCGCAGACGGCGTGGGGGGAGGCTACACCTTC. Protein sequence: CASSIADGVGGGYTF.

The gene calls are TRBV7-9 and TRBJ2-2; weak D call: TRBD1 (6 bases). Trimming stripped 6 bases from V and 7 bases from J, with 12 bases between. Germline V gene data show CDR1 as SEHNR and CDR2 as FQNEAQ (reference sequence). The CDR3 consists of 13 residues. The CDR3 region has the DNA TGTGCCAGCAGTCTTCAGGGGAACGGGGAGCTGTTTTTT. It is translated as CASSLQGNGELFF.

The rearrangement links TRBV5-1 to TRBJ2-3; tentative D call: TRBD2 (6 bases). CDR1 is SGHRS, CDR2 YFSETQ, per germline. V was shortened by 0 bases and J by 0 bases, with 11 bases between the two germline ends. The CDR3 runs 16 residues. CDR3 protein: CASSLDTAGSTDTQYF. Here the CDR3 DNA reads TGCGCCAGCAGCTTGGACACGGCGGGGAGCACAGATACGCAGTATTTT.

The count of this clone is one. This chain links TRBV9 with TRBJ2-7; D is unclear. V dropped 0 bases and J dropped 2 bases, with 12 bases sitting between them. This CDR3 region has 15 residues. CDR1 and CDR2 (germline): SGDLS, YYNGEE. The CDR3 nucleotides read TGTGCCAGCAGCGTAGGACACTCTTCAGCCTACGAGCAGTACTTC. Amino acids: CASSVGHSSAYEQYF.

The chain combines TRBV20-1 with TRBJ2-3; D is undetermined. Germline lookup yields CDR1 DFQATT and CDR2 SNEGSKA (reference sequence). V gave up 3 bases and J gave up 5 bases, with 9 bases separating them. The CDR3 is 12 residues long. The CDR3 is CSASPVQDTQYF. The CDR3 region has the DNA TGCAGTGCTAGTCCGGTCCAAGATACGCAGTATTTT.